This entry concerns a single TCR beta chain. Its antigen is not known. The CDR3 length is 14 residues. This sample is part of a study of OX40 agonist ivuxolimab in advanced cancers. Regarding the study as a whole: At 0.1 to 3.0 mg/kg, clonal expansion of CD4+ and CD8+ blood T cells had occurred by week 6.

Clones were sequenced by immunoSEQ multiplex PCR, and TCRdb holds only the in-frame ones, with some missing. This sample has approximately 79,000 clones, with 80% to 90% found just once. Patients with autoimmune history or systemic immunosuppression were excluded. This TCR derives from an adult with an advanced solid tumor such as melanoma, head and neck, liver or kidney cancer. This chain links TRBV21-1 with TRBJ1-5; the table's D gene call, TRBD1, was not cross checked with the DNA. TRBV21-1 is noted as a pseudogene. The material sequenced was CD4+ or CD8+ T cells sorted from blood, taken in a trial of the OX40 agonist ivuxolimab. The CDR3 sequence: CASSLQGRNQPQHF. The CDR3, as DNA: TGTGCCAGCAGCCTACAGGGGCGGAATCAGCCCCAGCATTTT.